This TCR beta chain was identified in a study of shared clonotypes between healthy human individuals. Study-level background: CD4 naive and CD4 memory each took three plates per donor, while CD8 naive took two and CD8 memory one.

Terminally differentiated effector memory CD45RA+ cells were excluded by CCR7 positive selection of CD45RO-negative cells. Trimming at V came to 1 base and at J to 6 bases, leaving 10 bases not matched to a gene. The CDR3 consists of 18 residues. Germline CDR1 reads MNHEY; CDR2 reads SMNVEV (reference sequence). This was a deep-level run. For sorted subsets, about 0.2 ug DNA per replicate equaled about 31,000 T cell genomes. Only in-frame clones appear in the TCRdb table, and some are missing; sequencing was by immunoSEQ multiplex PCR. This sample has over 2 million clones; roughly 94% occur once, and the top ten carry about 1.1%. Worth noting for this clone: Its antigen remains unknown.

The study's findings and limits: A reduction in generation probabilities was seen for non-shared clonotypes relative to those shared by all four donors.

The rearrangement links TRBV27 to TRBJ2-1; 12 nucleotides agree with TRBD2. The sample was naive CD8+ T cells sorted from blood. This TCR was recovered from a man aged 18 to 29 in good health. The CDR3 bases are TGTGCCAGCAGTTTATTAGGTATTGGGGGACTAGCGGGCAATGAGCAGTTCTTC. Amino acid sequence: CASSLLGIGGLAGNEQFF.